The sequence of this T cell receptor beta chain was determined in a study of blood T cells in healthy people across ages. Isolation yielded PBMCs, at least 7 million per sample, in every case. Together with a sample-barcoded 5' primer, a J-beta primer mix was included in a second PCR lasting 7 to 11 cycles. The template-switch adaptor, which had 12 random nucleotides, put a tag on each cDNA molecule. TCRdb used MiXCR to reprocess the 5' RACE reads, holding one entry per CDR3 protein. The sample contains about 1,500,000 distinct CDR3 sequences, 28% of which appear only once. The CDR3 covers 13 residues. Looked up from germline, CDR1 is LGHDT and CDR2 is YNNKEL (reference sequence). The ends lost 0 bases at V and 10 bases at J; junction bases unmatched: 1. Overall study findings and caveats: Higher naive T cell percentage went strongly together with higher TCR beta diversity. Bulk PBMC profiling left naive and antigen-experienced comparisons inconclusive.

This clonotype was seen more than once but under ten times. Its antigen is unidentified. The sequence derives from a woman aged 30 to 39 in good health. The sample taken for sequencing was blood. The chain recombines TRBV3-1 with TRBJ1-5; 9 positions agree with TRBD1. CDR3 in amino acids: CASSQEQGAPQHF. CDR3 in DNA: TGTGCCAGCAGCCAAGAACAGGGGGCCCCCCAGCATTTT.